The rows below give T cell receptor beta chains drawn from one sample of a study of cytomegalovirus exposure and HLA in healthy donors. The data were produced by immunoSEQ multiplex PCR, yet TCRdb's version contains in-frame clones alone and is incomplete. The table records some 140,000 clones, almost 85% of them present only once. The sequenced sample was PBMCs. Receptors were obtained from a woman aged 25 to 39 in good health and CMV-seronegative. Each CDR3 is given with its conserved first and last residue. Each record gives: V gene, clone size, J gene, CDR3 protein. Not every row has a clone size; where given, it reads once, few, many or a size class.

TRBV7-3	.	TRBJ1-6	CASSPEGARNSPLHF
TRBV29-1	.	TRBJ2-1	CSGGWGGDNEQFF
TRBV9	.	TRBJ1-1	CASSLTGYTEAFF
TRBV7-8	.	TRBJ2-1	CASSSGLAGDEQFF
TRBV7-9	once	TRBJ1-5	CASSTTGGQPQHF
TRBV6-4	.	TRBJ1-2	CASSESSQAFSYTF
TRBV6-5	.	TRBJ2-3	CASSRSPYTDTQYF
TRBV27	.	TRBJ1-6	CASSEGGSPLHF
TRBV7-3	.	TRBJ1-6	CASSLQTGESPLHF
TRBV11-2	.	TRBJ2-3	CASSLDNLVAQYF
TRBV5-1	.	TRBJ2-1	CASSLRTSGGNEQFF
TRBV4-1	.	TRBJ2-4	CASSQPRQINIQYF
TRBV5-4	once	TRBJ2-1	CASSGLAGSYNEQFF
TRBV7-2	.	TRBJ2-1	CASSFRDTSYNEQFF
TRBV15	.	TRBJ1-2	CATSRDSRAGYTF
TRBV6-5	few	TRBJ2-7	CASRTSQGPYEQYF
TRBV13	once	TRBJ2-7	CASSLKRGYEQYF
TRBV5-6	.	TRBJ1-6	CASSLEPGETSPLHF
TRBV7-7	.	TRBJ2-3	CASSFSGGTDTQYF
TRBV5-6	.	TRBJ2-3	CASSTSGDSDTQYF
TRBV27	.	TRBJ2-3	CASSLTQGTDTQYF
TRBV6-1	.	TRBJ2-6	CASLEGVSGANVLTF
TRBV18	.	TRBJ1-2	CASSRSRDSISNYGYTF